This T cell receptor (beta chain) originates from a study of cytomegalovirus exposure and HLA in healthy donors (dated by TCRdb to 2015 to 2018). With regard to the full study: According to an earlier analysis of 550 to 700 of the donors, about 190 million T cells yielded over 90 million unique TCR beta sequences and about 300 Gb of sequence data. Using immunosequencing, the study profiled T cell repertoires from about 620 subjects and related those repertoires to cytomegalovirus serostatus. A later analysis re-analyzed previously published TCR beta repertoires from about 730 donors and added high-resolution HLA genotyping to study TCR occurrence patterns. The study aimed to test whether signatures of past pathogen exposure could be identified by cataloging public T cell receptors. Roughly five DR-DQ haplotypes were handled as single units for association and clustering because linkage in the cohort was strong. The genetic ancestry cluster associated with self-reported Caucasian donors included about 84% of the 350 to 500 genotyped donors. Besides the first cohort of more than 650 subjects, a separate validation cohort made up of over 100 different subjects was used. Alongside the repertoire data, information on donor age, sex, ethnicity and CMV serostatus was compiled. All discovery cohort repertoires had been generated on a single sequencing platform. A later genetic analysis took genome-wide SNP genotypes for 398 of the 666 donors and used that subset as a discovery cohort. Rather than drawing on any new phenotypic data, the later analysis identified candidate immune exposures from TCR beta sequences and the way those sequences occurred across donors. An early release covering approximately 600 HLA-typed donors comprised around 300 gigabases of sequencing data and 85 million to 100 million unique TCR sequences. An earlier analysis of around 640 of the donors used high-throughput TCR beta sequencing to judge whether each TCR beta V gene segment behaved as functional or pseudogenic. On average, roughly 200,000 unique TCR beta nucleotide sequences were sequenced per donor among a few hundred genotyped donors of the cohort, with about 19% of those sequences being non-productive. To predict cytomegalovirus infection status, the study brought together high-throughput TCR immunosequencing, statistical association of individual TCRs with disease status, and machine learning. Class I and class II HLA loci were covered by the typing at four-digit resolution. Typing coverage differed by locus: A, B, C, DRB1 and DQB1 were typed in roughly 620-640 donors, DQA1 in 500 to 550, DPA1 in approximately 610, and DPB1 in 450 to 480. Study-wide findings and limitations: The authors suggested that the approach could potentially be generalized to other disease states and immunological phenotypes. An earlier analysis of 450 to 750 of the donors showed that most TCR beta V segments appeared in productive rearrangements either about 87% or about 30% of the time, which broadly matched IMGT annotations. While some public TCRs were present in many individuals, most TCR sequences turned up only very rarely across donors. HLA typing was unavailable for some donors at each locus, so association tests used only the typed subset. In vitro tests confirmed that three of the cytomegalovirus-associated TCR beta chains recognize cytomegalovirus antigens. A further reported finding was that TCR beta sequences accurately predicted the HLA-A and HLA-B alleles for most subjects in the first cohort. In a later analysis, most CMV-associated TCR beta chains were found to appear HLA-restricted, with HLA associations seemingly driven largely by CMV exposure. Compared with the roughly 710-donor mean, donors in an Asian-associated ancestry cluster had fewer N-insertions in productive TCRs, according to a later genetic analysis. A total of roughly 160 TCR beta chains were listed by the study as associated with cytomegalovirus. Assigning TCR associations to individual alleles was difficult when HLA alleles, especially DR and DQ, strongly co-occurred. The earlier analysis of 587 of the donors excluded roughly 16 rarely observed V segments, including chromosome 9 orphons, because counts were too low. Correlated functional status among segregating V segments might be attributable to linkage disequilibrium, but an unknown experimental factor could not be ruled out. In this cohort, only TCR beta chains were sequenced, and detectable features were limited by the absence of alpha or paired-chain data. In both the original and validation cohorts, the classifier was reported to diagnose cytomegalovirus status with high specificity and sensitivity. Compared with equally common non-associated chains, HLA-associated TCR beta chains in a later analysis were more clonally expanded and had lower generation probabilities. The 87-base-pair reads could not distinguish some IMGT-functional V segments, including TRBV6-2 and TRBV6-3, so those segments were excluded. In a later genetic analysis, a missense DCLRE1C variant was associated with V-gene and J-gene trimming of TCR beta chains, and the association was replicated in an independent cohort. Immune exposure information for the cohort was limited to CMV serostatus. A cluster of highly shared sequence variants was judged likely to represent a technical artifact of the sequencing pipeline. Specific HLA alleles were associated with over 15,000 TCR beta sequences at a false discovery rate of 0.05 in a later analysis. Several of the top co-occurrence clusters appeared to be linked to parvovirus B19, influenza, CMV and Epstein-Barr virus, according to a later analysis. The presence/absence analyses assumed that sequencing depth was roughly uniform across donors, and that assumption may not be true. In a later analysis, TCR association rates were found to vary across HLA loci, with the most associated TCRs seen for DRB1 alleles and the fewest for HLA-C alleles.

Taken from the germline V gene, the CDR1 and CDR2 loops are SGHRS and YFSETQ. V ends up 0 bases short and J 11 bases short, with an unmatched junction base count of 10. The CDR3 spans 15 residues, from the cysteine through the phenylalanine. Just CDR3 DNA is preserved here, 45 bases in frame from base 1. The cohort consisted of hundreds of healthy bone marrow donors. All cohort members were sampled while nominally healthy, although unrecorded immune exposures were likely present. The donor was CMV seropositive and was included in the group of 250 to 300 seropositive cohort members. Every donor gave a peripheral blood sample, and the peripheral blood mononuclear cells from that sample were used for TCR beta sequencing. Genomic DNA was extracted from the blood cell samples with the Qiagen DNeasy Blood Extraction Kit. The library was made by the immunoSEQ multiplex PCR assay. For the multiplex PCR, a mixture combining 60 forward primers for TCR Vbeta segments and 13 reverse primers for TCR Jbeta segments was used. The CDR3 region of rearranged TCR beta genes was amplified from genomic DNA with a multiplex PCR assay. The Illumina HiSeq System was used to sequence the amplified TCR beta libraries as 87-base-pair reads. Per the source publication's procedure: In a later analysis, approximately 74 million unique TCR beta chains were counted across the 666 repertoires, and roughly 10 million of these chains were shared by at least two donors. Raw reads were error-corrected and collapsed into unique sequences with a nearest-neighbor algorithm that merged closely related sequences to remove PCR and sequencing errors. Alignment of CDR3 sequences to IMGT reference sequences was used to assign V, D and J gene segments. For a sequence to be retained, a match of at least six nucleotides was required to both a V gene segment and a J gene segment. Rearrangements were classified as productive when the CDR3 lacked stop codons and remained in frame with V and J, and all other rearrangements were classified as non-productive. Following IMGT convention, CDR3 was defined as the stretch from the second conserved V-encoded cysteine to the conserved J-encoded phenylalanine. In an earlier analysis of more than 550 of the donors, sequences lacking an unambiguous match to a single V gene segment were excluded. In an earlier analysis of 450 to 700 of the donors, V segments were called functional above 56.7% productive rearrangements and were called segregating when the between-donor standard deviation exceeded 5%. A statistical classification framework was built for diagnosing cytomegalovirus status from the catalog of TCR beta chain sequences. In a later analysis, V and J genes were assigned by comparing TCR nucleotide sequences against IMGT/GENE-DB human TR gene sequences. Using the TCRdist pipeline, a later analysis assigned CDR3 sequences along with most-parsimonious VDJ recombination scenarios. In a later analysis, each TCR beta chain was defined by its CDR3 amino acid sequence together with its V-gene family, and reads lacking a unique V-gene family were excluded. A later analysis removed 500 to 600 highly shared, low-generation-probability nucleotide sequences to deal with suspected cross-contamination and a sequencing artifact. In a later analysis, a clonal expansion index for each public chain was calculated from normalized within-repertoire ranks of inferred template counts. In a later analysis, generation probabilities were computed using a VDJ recombination model fitted to out-of-frame rearrangements, and the results were checked against IGoR. A later analysis scored TCR-TCR, TCR-HLA and TCR-CMV co-occurrence with hypergeometric tests, applying a repertoire-size bias correction to TCR pairs. In a later analysis, false discovery rates were estimated by permuting HLA or CMV assignments 20 times. In a later analysis, co-occurring TCRs were grouped using DBSCAN, and TCRdist sequence similarity was added for clustering within HLA-allele-positive subsets. Repertoires with fewer than 30,000 or more than 120,000 public chains, plus five repertoires with anomalous nucleotide sharing, were excluded from co-occurrence clustering. The immuneACCESS repertoire file appears here via TCRdb, limited to in-frame rearrangements. These files lack a portion of the clones; in checked studies, under half of the deficit traces to unresolved V genes, and the cause of the others is not known. V, J and clone size are those of that table, while D and trimming were read from the DNA. The sample table shows 110,000 or so clones, and over 75% are seen once. The biggest ten clones account for approximately 5% of the sample.

Remarks on this clone: Its target antigen remains unknown. No per-base quality is available; no much larger clone lies one base away.

The source material was PBMCs. The rearranged segments are TRBV5-1 and TRBJ2-5; 10 central nucleotides agree with TRBD2. The source is a woman aged 30 to 39 in good health and CMV-seropositive. The DNA sequence is as follows: TGCGCCAGCAGCTTGGCCGATCTAGCGGGAGATGAGCAGTACTTC. Translated, it gives CASSLADLAGDEQYF.